This passage covers 29 T cell receptor beta chains from one sample sequenced in a study of CD8+CD57+ T cells in acquired aplastic anemia. Genomic DNA, serving as template, underwent TCR beta VDJ and CDR3 profiling. TCRdb redid the calling of the reads with MiXCR, one entry per CDR3 protein. The table includes a few hundred thousand distinct CDR3 sequences, roughly 50% detected once. The authors sequenced patients whose flow cytometry had shown CD8+CD57+ cell expansion. The sequenced sample consisted of sorted CD4+, CD8+, or CD8+CD57+ T cells (not recorded which) from PBMCs. All receptors derive from a human donor with aplastic anemia.

The table lists this clonotype with many counts. The chain uses TRBV20-1 and TRBJ2-3; TRBD2 matches 10 bases. Trimming took 6 bases from V and 7 from J; bases not matched to a gene: 16. The CDR3 runs to 16 residues. Germline loops: CDR1 DFQATT, CDR2 SNEGSKA (reference sequence). CDR3 sequence (DNA): TGCAGTGCATCGGGGGCTAGCGGGGGTCTTATGAATACGCAGTATTTT. It encodes CSASGASGGLMNTQYF.

This clonotype was seen repeatedly, ten times or more. This chain connects TRBV25-1 to TRBJ1-5; D remains unclear. Trimming removed 4 bases at V and 9 bases at J, with 13 bases between. Germline V gene data show CDR1 as MGHDK and CDR2 as SYGVNS. This CDR3 region has 13 residues. The CDR3 loop is CASSGWVGPPQHF. The CDR3, as DNA: TGTGCCAGCAGTGGGTGGGTGGGTCCGCCCCAGCATTTT. Looking up the rest from reference TRBV25-1 and TRBJ1-5 gives the full variable domain: EADIYQTPRYLVIGTGKKITLECSQTMGHDKMYWYQQDPGMELHLIHYSYGVNSTEKGDLSSESTVSRIRTEHFPLTLESARPSHTSQYLCASSGWVGPPQHFGDGTRLSIL.

The V and J genes are TRBV19 and TRBJ1-5, with TRBD1 matching 8 bases. Trimming at V came to 3 bases and at J to 5 bases, leaving 6 bases not matched to a gene. CDR1 is LNHDA and CDR2 is SQIVND in the germline V gene (reference sequence). The CDR3 is 15 residues long. The CDR3 is CASSIWTGSDQPQHF. The CDR3 DNA follows: TGTGCCAGTAGTATCTGGACAGGGAGCGATCAGCCCCAGCATTTT.

The chain has TRBV20-1 and TRBJ1-1; D ambiguous. Germline V lookup: CDR1 DFQATT, CDR2 SNEGSKA (reference sequence). The CDR3 spans 13 residues. With 1 base removed from V and 1 base from J, the gap between germline ends came to 7 bases. The CDR3 protein is CSARVDENTEAFF. The CDR3 bases are TGCAGTGCTAGAGTGGACGAGAACACTGAAGCTTTCTTT.

The rearrangement links TRBV7-3 to TRBJ2-7; TRBD1 matches at 8 bases. The germline V gene has CDR1 SGHTA and CDR2 FQGTGA. The V and J ends lost 5 bases and 2 bases, in that order; junction bases with no gene match: 8. The CDR3 extends over 15 amino acids. DNA for the CDR3: TGTGCCAGCAGCCCGGACGGGACAGGTACCTACGAGCAGTACTTC. This encodes CASSPDGTGTYEQYF.

This clonotype was seen repeatedly, ten times or more. V and J are TRBV6-5 and TRBJ2-1; 14 positions match TRBD2. The germline V gene encodes CDR1 MNHEY and CDR2 SVGAGI. Unmatched junction bases numbered 16, after V lost 2 bases and J lost 10 bases. This CDR3 comprises 19 residues. The DNA of the CDR3 is TGTGCCAGCAGTTACACATCCTATCGAGGGACTAGCGGGGGCCTGGAGCAGTTCTTC. This sequence encodes CASSYTSYRGTSGGLEQFF.

This clonotype was seen a handful of times. The V gene is TRBV6-5, the J gene TRBJ2-7, with D unresolved. Trimming stripped 6 bases from V and 9 bases from J, with 18 bases between. Per germline, CDR1 MNHEY and CDR2 SVGAGI. This CDR3 has 13 amino acids. The CDR3 nucleotides are TGTGCCAGCAGCCCCGGCGTTGGGGTCGGGCAGTACTTC. Its translation: CASSPGVGVGQYF.

This clonotype came up a few times. The chain couples TRBV7-2 to TRBJ2-6; D is unclear. The V end was cut by 5 bases, the J end by 0 bases, with 5 bases between. CDR1 and CDR2 from the germline V gene are SGHTA and FQGNSA. The CDR3 runs to 14 residues. DNA for the CDR3: TGTGCCAGCAGCGGCACCTCTGGGGCCAACGTCCTGACTTTC. Amino acid sequence: CASSGTSGANVLTF. The whole variable domain, filled in from reference TRBV7-2 and TRBJ2-6, reads GAGVSQSPSNKVTEKGKDVELRCDPISGHTALYWYRQSLGQGLEFLIYFQGNSAPDKSGLPSDRFSAERTGGSVSTLTIQRTQQEDSAVYLCASSGTSGANVLTFGAGSRLTVL.

The CDR3 spells CASSLGQGLTYEQYF. For the CDR3, the DNA is TGTGCCAGCAGTCTGGGACAGGGGCTAACCTACGAGCAGTACTTC. The chain recombines TRBV13 with TRBJ2-7; 10 bases fit TRBD1. Germline-derived CDR1 and CDR2 are PRHDT and FYEKMQ (reference sequence). The CDR3 is 15 residues long. Trimming at V came to 6 bases and at J to 2 bases, leaving 7 bases not matched to a gene.

This clonotype has at least ten counts. The chain employs TRBV12-3 or TRBV12-4 and TRBJ2-7, with TRBD1 matching over 8 bases. With V trimmed by 4 bases and J by 5 bases, 4 bases remained unmatched. The CDR3 is made up of 13 amino acids. The CDR3 protein is CASSSTGAHEQYF. In nucleotides, the CDR3 is TGTGCCAGCAGTTCGACAGGGGCCCACGAGCAGTACTTC.

This chain links TRBV5-1 with TRBJ1-6; possible D gene TRBD1, 5 bases. Germline V gene data show CDR1 as SGHRS and CDR2 as YFSETQ. The CDR3 sequence is 18 residues long. Deletions cut 1 base from V and 6 bases from J, with 20 bases between. DNA of the CDR3: TGCGCCAGCAGCTTGAGTTGGGGAACAGGAGCACGTAATTCACCCCTCCACTTT. It is translated as CASSLSWGTGARNSPLHF.

This clonotype was counted a few times. This may come from a read error, since a much larger clone is one base off. This chain uses TRBV2 with TRBJ1-1; no firm D call. Germline values: CDR1 SNHLY, CDR2 FYNNEI. CDR3 size: 12 residues. Written as DNA, the CDR3 is TGTGCCAGCAGTGGCCAGAACACTGGAGCTTTCTTT. This translates into CASSGQNTGAFF.

The sample holds many counts of this clonotype. V gene TRBV19 combines with J gene TRBJ1-5; 12 nucleotides line up with TRBD1. The CDR3 runs to 15 residues. Germline V lookup: CDR1 LNHDA, CDR2 SQIVND (reference sequence). J lost 7 bases, V lost 9 bases, and 10 bases had no gene match. For the CDR3, the DNA is TGTGCCAGCCGGACGGGACAGGGGGCTTGGCAGCCCCAGCATTTT. It encodes CASRTGQGAWQPQHF.

The sample holds one count of this clonotype. This may stem from a read error, because a much larger clone lies one nucleotide away. This rearrangement joins TRBV9 to TRBJ1-1; possible D gene TRBD1, 5 bases. The germline V gene encodes CDR1 SGDLS and CDR2 YYNGEE. The CDR3 has 13 residues. V lost 3 bases to trimming and J lost 9 bases, with 15 bases between them. CDR3 loop: CASSAPGERKAFF. Here the CDR3 DNA reads TGTGCCAGCAGCGCCCCGGGGGAGAGGAAAGCTTTCTTT.

The J gene is TRBJ1-6, the V gene TRBV19; 8 nucleotides align to TRBD1. Per germline, CDR1 LNHDA and CDR2 SQIVND (reference sequence). The CDR3 sequence is 14 residues long. The V segment lost 3 bases and the J segment 8 bases; nucleotides outside the gene matches: 3. The CDR3 region is CASSMNRGYSPLHF. The CDR3, as DNA: TGTGCCAGTAGTATGAACAGGGGGTATTCACCCCTCCACTTT.

This sequence joins TRBV24-1 and TRBJ2-1; 9 nucleotides agree with TRBD2. V was clipped by 7 bases and J by 1 base; unmatched bases: 7. Germline V gene sequence: CDR1 KGHDR, CDR2 SFDVKD. The CDR3 length is 16 residues. The CDR3 bases are TGTGCCACCAGCCCCTCGAGCGGGGGGTCCTACAATGAGCAGTTCTTC. It codes for CATSPSSGGSYNEQFF.

The J gene is TRBJ2-7, the V gene TRBV7-2; a weak D match, TRBD1 (5 bases). The germline CDR1 and CDR2 sequences are SGHTA and FQGNSA. Trimming took 1 base from V and 0 from J, leaving 7 bases between them. The CDR3 spans 14 residues. The CDR3 is CASSLDQGSYEQYF. For the CDR3, the DNA is TGTGCCAGCAGCTTAGATCAGGGCTCCTACGAGCAGTACTTC.

The chain is built from TRBV15 and TRBJ2-6; the D gene could be TRBD1 or TRBD2 (7 bases each). Trimming pared 0 bases from V and 4 bases from J, leaving 16 bases between. This CDR3 has 18 amino acids. Germline V lookup: CDR1 LNHNV, CDR2 YYDKDF (reference sequence). Here the CDR3 reads CATSRDLGQGGGANVLTF. The CDR3 DNA sequence: TGTGCCACCAGCAGAGACCTCGGGCAGGGGGGGGGGGCCAACGTCCTGACTTTC.

The V gene is TRBV12-3 or TRBV12-4, the J gene TRBJ2-7; the D is unclear. The germline V and J ends were trimmed by 6 bases and 7 bases, with 10 bases remaining between them. This CDR3 spans 11 amino acids. The CDR3 reads CASSRQMEQYF. CDR3 sequence (DNA): TGTGCCAGCAGCCGTCAAATGGAGCAGTACTTC.

This clonotype was detected ten times or more. This rearrangement joins TRBV19 to TRBJ2-7; tentative D call: TRBD1 (7 bases). CDR1 is LNHDA, CDR2 SQIVND, per germline (reference sequence). There are 12 residues in the CDR3. V lost 5 bases, J lost 7 bases, and 12 bases lay in between. The CDR3 sequence is CASSQQGREQYF. CDR3 DNA sequence: TGTGCCAGTAGTCAACAGGGGAGGGAGCAGTACTTC.

As concerns this clonotype: One base away lies a much larger clone, so this may be a sequencing read error. CDR3 sequence (DNA): TGTGCCTGGAGTACGGGTGTGACCTATAGTTCACCCCTCCACTTT. Protein product: CAWSTGVTYSSPLHF. The rearrangement links TRBV30 to TRBJ1-6; no reliable D call. Germline assignment: CDR1 GTSNPN and CDR2 SVGIG (reference sequence). The CDR3 totals 15 residues.

This clonotype has a handful of counts. This sequence joins TRBV27 and TRBJ2-3; the D is unclear. V shed 5 bases and J shed 5 bases, with 14 bases lying between them. Germline-derived CDR1 and CDR2 are MNHEY and SMNVEV (reference sequence). The CDR3 runs to 14 residues. For the CDR3, the DNA is TGTGCCAGCAGTCTACGGCCGGGTCGAGATACGCAGTATTTT. Translation gives CASSLRPGRDTQYF.

As regards this clonotype: This may stem from a read error, because a much larger clone lies one nucleotide away. V and J are TRBV5-1 and TRBJ2-3; 12 bases are shared with TRBD2. CDR3 length equals 16 residues. Germline values: CDR1 SGHRS, CDR2 YFSETQ. The CDR3 DNA reads TGCGCCAGCAGCAGAGGACTAGCGGGGTCCCGAGGTACGCGGTATTTT. Amino acid sequence: CASSRGLAGSRGTRYF.

This chain joins TRBV7-9 and TRBJ2-2; D may be TRBD1 (5 bases). Germline V gives CDR1 SEHNR, CDR2 FQNEAQ (reference sequence). Trimming cost V 1 base and J 3 bases, with 9 bases left between them. This CDR3 has 15 amino acids. Here the CDR3 reads CASSLGQGYTGELFF. CDR3 in DNA: TGTGCCAGCAGCTTAGGGCAGGGATACACCGGGGAGCTGTTTTTT.

This sequence joins TRBV5-8 and TRBJ2-7; TRBD1 agrees at 9 bases. Germline trimming cut 5 bases from V and 2 bases from J; bases unmatched to any gene: 8. Germline lookup yields CDR1 SGHTS and CDR2 YDEGEE. The CDR3 contains 15 residues. CDR3 coding DNA: TGTGCCAGCAGTTATGGAGACAGGGGGACCTACGAGCAGTACTTC. It specifies CASSYGDRGTYEQYF.

The table lists this clonotype with many counts. The chain uses TRBV15 and TRBJ2-7; no firm D call. V lost 0 bases, J lost 3 bases, and 6 bases lay in between. The CDR3 runs 13 residues. The germline V gene has CDR1 LNHNV and CDR2 YYDKDF (reference sequence). CDR3 sequence (DNA): TGTGCCACCAGCAGAGATGGTTACTACGAGCAGTACTTC. This gives the protein CATSRDGYYEQYF.

This clonotype was seen more than once but under ten times. The CDR3: CASSQDLGGSGNTIYF. The CDR3 DNA reads as TGTGCCAGCAGCCAAGATCTGGGCGGTTCTGGAAACACCATATATTTT. The rearrangement links TRBV3-1 to TRBJ1-3, with D unresolved. The CDR3 covers 16 residues. The V end lost 0 bases, the J end lost 1 base, and 10 bases lay between the germline ends. The germline V gene encodes CDR1 LGHDT and CDR2 YNNKEL (reference sequence).

This clonotype occurred many times. The rearrangement joins TRBV3-1 to TRBJ1-4; TRBD1 matches at 12 bases. This CDR3 is 14 amino acids long. Germline V gives CDR1 LGHDT, CDR2 YNNKEL (reference sequence). V shed 3 bases and J 10 bases; nucleotides not matched to a gene: 3. The CDR3 nucleotides are TGTGCCAGCAGCCAGGGGACAGGGGGCGGAAAACTGTTTTTT. Translated: CASSQGTGGGKLFF.

Many counts were recorded for this clonotype. The rearrangement links TRBV5-1 to TRBJ1-4; 8 bases line up with TRBD1. Germline V lookup: CDR1 SGHRS, CDR2 YFSETQ. CDR3 size: 14 residues. V dropped 3 bases and J dropped 7; count of bases not matched to a gene: 5. CDR3 nucleotides: TGCGCCAGCAGCTCTGGACAGGGAGCTGAAAAACTGTTTTTT. This gives the protein CASSSGQGAEKLFF.